This T cell receptor beta chain was profiled in a study of siplizumab effects on memory and regulatory T cells. CDR1 and CDR2 (germline): ENHRY, SYGVKD. V gave up 6 bases and J gave up 5 bases; unmatched junction bases: 8. This CDR3 has 15 amino acids. For every sample, about 10^5 TCR templates were assayed. The protocol was immunoSEQ multiplex PCR, while the TCRdb copy is restricted to in-frame clones and leaves out a portion. The repertoire consists of roughly 120,000 clones, with roughly 94% occurring once and the leading ten covering under 2%. The receptor's source is a human donor in good health. The rearrangement uses TRBV10-3 and TRBJ2-1; 9 bases map to TRBD2. Source material: non-Treg CD4+ T cells sorted from blood. The CDR3 nucleotides are TGTGCCATCAGCCTGACTAGCGGTGATAACAATGAGCAGTTCTTC. Protein: CAISLTSGDNNEQFF.